Following are 8 T cell receptor beta chains from one sample sequenced in a study of T-cell reconstitution after alpha-beta-depleted transplantation in children. The TCRbeta library incorporated unique molecular identifiers. TCRdb analysed the PCR reads with MiXCR anew, one entry per CDR3 protein. The profile shows 670,000 or so distinct CDR3 sequences, less than 15% of them singletons. The sample in question was PBMCs, obtained before TCRalphabeta/CD19-depleted stem cell transplant. The source of these receptors is a girl aged 2-10 years with congenital amegakaryocytic thrombocytopenia, due to receive a stem cell transplant.

This clonotype showed up just a few times. The chain has TRBV20-1 and TRBJ2-1; 11 bases fit TRBD2. Germline loops: CDR1 DFQATT, CDR2 SNEGSKA (reference sequence). The CDR3 runs 16 residues. Trimming took 2 bases from V and 6 from J; bases not matched to a gene: 9. The CDR3 DNA follows: TGCAGTGCTAGATGGCTAGCGGGAGGAGGCGTCAATGAGCAGTTCTTC. It encodes CSARWLAGGGVNEQFF.

This clonotype was observed a handful of times. V gene TRBV10-3 combines with J gene TRBJ2-3, with D perhaps matching TRBD1 (7 bases). The V end lost 4 bases, the J end lost 2 bases, and 16 bases lay between the germline ends. CDR1 and CDR2 from the germline V gene are ENHRY and SYGVKD. This CDR3 contains 16 residues. The CDR3 reads CAISAPGGSPTDTQYF. The CDR3 bases are TGTGCCATCAGTGCGCCAGGGGGGTCCCCCACAGATACGCAGTATTTT.

This clonotype was detected many times. The chain uses TRBV4-1 and TRBJ2-2; the D is unclear. V was shortened by 4 bases and J by 1 base, with 13 bases between the two germline ends. Germline CDR1 MGHRA, CDR2 YSYEKL. The CDR3 consists of 16 residues. The CDR3 loop reads CASSPLGRRNTGELFF. CDR3 nucleotide sequence: TGCGCCAGCAGCCCGCTTGGCCGAAGGAACACCGGGGAGCTGTTTTTT.

This clonotype appeared many times. This chain links TRBV6-2 or TRBV6-3 with TRBJ2-3; unclear D gene. The CDR3 is made up of 16 amino acids. CDR1 and CDR2 from the germline V gene are MNHEY and SVGEGT. Trimming removed 0 bases at V and 1 base at J, with 11 bases between. Here the CDR3 DNA reads TGTGCCAGCAGTTACTCCGCCAATCCTCGCACAGATACGCAGTATTTT. Its protein product is CASSYSANPRTDTQYF.

The chain employs TRBV7-6 and TRBJ2-1; 14 bases line up with TRBD2. This CDR3 has 17 residues. Germline V gene data show CDR1 as SGHVS and CDR2 as FNYEAQ. V dropped 5 bases and J dropped 4; count of bases not matched to a gene: 7. CDR3 loop: CASSAGLAGDSYNEQFF. CDR3 nucleotide sequence: TGTGCCAGCAGCGCGGGACTAGCGGGAGACTCTTACAATGAGCAGTTCTTC.

Comment on this clonotype: A much larger clone is a single base away; this may be a read error. J is TRBJ2-7 and V is TRBV25-1, with a possible D match to TRBD2 (6 bases). This CDR3 is built from 15 residues. Germline V CDR1 and CDR2: MGHDK, SYGVNS. CDR3 residues: CACSDHTRGTYEQYF. CDR3 sequence (DNA): TGTGCCTGCAGTGATCATACACGGGGGACCTACGAGCAGTACTTC.

The chain is built from TRBV20-1 and TRBJ2-1, with a tentative D call TRBD2 (6 bases). The CDR3 covers 17 residues. CDR1 and CDR2 from the germline V gene are DFQATT and SNEGSKA (reference sequence). With 1 base removed from V and 5 bases from J, the gap between germline ends came to 21 bases. CDR3 coding DNA: TGCAGTGCTAGAGTATTGCGTCAGGGCCGGGGGAACAATGAGCAGTTCTTC. Protein: CSARVLRQGRGNNEQFF.

This clonotype has at least ten counts. The rearrangement uses TRBV7-2 and TRBJ2-1; D possibly corresponds to TRBD2 (5 bases). The germline gives CDR1 SGHTA, CDR2 FQGNSA. CDR3 length: 16 amino acids. V gave up 1 base and J gave up 2 bases, with 12 bases separating them. CDR3 sequence reads: CASSLGRGIPYNEQFF. CDR3 sequence (DNA): TGTGCCAGCAGCTTAGGGCGAGGGATCCCCTACAATGAGCAGTTCTTC.